The clone carrying this TCR beta chain was observed a few times. Germline lookup yields CDR1 MNHEY and CDR2 SMNVEV (reference sequence). V was cut by 5 bases and J by 4 bases, with 12 bases left in between. The CDR3 covers 13 residues. These data are taken from a study of blood T cell repertoires in COVID-19. Study details: Samples of COVID-19 (acute and convalescent) were obtained from the United States, Italy and Spain. T cells, B-cell-depleted T cells, or PBMCs supplied cDNA or gDNA.

Original processing methods: Using reference gene primer amplification, nucleated cell counts were estimated. Using immunoSEQ multiplex PCR, the repertoire was profiled, and TCRdb retains in-frame clones only, with some absent. V and J calls and clone size come straight from that table; D and trimming were deduced from the DNA. The table lists approximately 140,000 clones, approximately 84% of them singletons. The source of this sequence is an elderly woman in a cohort sampled during active or convalescent COVID-19. V is TRBV27 and J is TRBJ2-7; maybe TRBD1 (6 bases). The sequenced sample was peripheral blood. The CDR3 here is CASSPTGLYEQYF. The CDR3, as DNA: TGTGCCAGCAGTCCCACAGGGCTTTACGAGCAGTACTTC.